Listed below are T cell receptor beta chains from one sample, sequenced in a study of somatic mutations in cytotoxic T cells in rheumatoid arthritis. Produced via immunoSEQ multiplex PCR; TCRdb's table is partial and in-frame only. Among about 25,000 clones listed, about 81% were seen once. The source material was CD8+ T cells sorted from blood. These receptors were obtained from a man aged 45-65 years in good health. The CDR3 runs from the conserved cysteine through the conserved F or W. A D gene is named only where the DNA matches it firmly. The size entry is marked missing in some rows and otherwise reads once, few, many or a size class.

>16|-|-|TRBJ1-2|TRBV28
TGTGCCAGCAGGGGACTTGGAGGGGGGACTTTCTATGGCTACACCTTC
CASRGLGGGTFYGYTF
>13|-|once|TRBJ2-1|TRBV27
TGTGCCAGCCGAACGGGAGTATCTAATGAGCAGTTCTTC
CASRTGVSNEQFF
>15|TRBD2|-|TRBJ2-7|TRBV9
TGTGCCAGCAGCGTAGATAGCGGGTACTCCTACGAGCAGTACTTC
CASSVDSGYSYEQYF
>11|-|-|TRBJ2-5|TRBV6-1
TGTGCCAGCAAGGGCGGGGAGACCCAGTACTTC
CASKGGETQYF
>14|TRBD1|few|TRBJ1-1|TRBV27
TGTGCCAGCAGACCGGGACAGCTGAACACTGAAGCTTTCTTT
CASRPGQLNTEAFF
>17|-|once|TRBJ1-1|TRBV15
TGTGCCACCAGCAGAGATCGGTACGGTTCAGAGAACACTGAAGCTTTCTTT
CATSRDRYGSENTEAFF
>15|-|-|TRBJ2-2|TRBV6-1
TGTGCCAGCAGTGAAGGACTAGGAGACACCGGGGAGCTGTTTTTT
CASSEGLGDTGELFF
>14|-|-|TRBJ2-1|TRBV7-9
TGTGCCAGCACCATATCGGAGAAACCGAATGAGCAGTTCTTC
CASTISEKPNEQFF
>13|TRBD1|-|TRBJ2-7|TRBV5-6
TGTGCCAGCAGCTGGGGACAGCTCTACGAGCAGTACTTC
CASSWGQLYEQYF
>17|TRBD1|-|TRBJ2-1|TRBV5-1
TGCGCCAGCAGCCCACCCTTAAGACAGGGGTTGGACAATGAGCAGTTCTTC
CASSPPLRQGLDNEQFF
>12|-|-|TRBJ2-7|TRBV2
TGTGCCAGCAGGGACAGATATACGATGCAGTACTTC
CASRDRYTMQYF
>15|TRBD1|-|TRBJ2-3|TRBV2
TGTGCCACCATAACAGGGGGTTCATATGCAGATACGCAGTATTTT
CATITGGSYADTQYF
>17|-|-|TRBJ2-2|TRBV14
TGTGCCAGCAGTACCCAGTATCGGGACAAGAGAACCGGGGAGCTGTTTTTT
CASSTQYRDKRTGELFF
>16|TRBD2|-|TRBJ2-3|TRBV6-1
TGTGCCAGCAGTGAAGAGGTAGGGAGGGGATCAGATACGCAGTATTTT
CASSEEVGRGSDTQYF
>12|-|-|TRBJ2-1|TRBV7-9
TGTGCCAGCAGCTTAGGTTCCAATGAGCAGTTCTTC
CASSLGSNEQFF
>17|-|-|TRBJ1-2|TRBV10-2
TGCGCCAGCAGTGAGTCTCCCAACGGCTTGGGAGATTATGGCTACACCTTC
CASSESPNGLGDYGYTF
>14|-|-|TRBJ2-1|TRBV9
TGTGCCAGCAGCGGGGGAGGCTCCTACAATGAGCAGTTCTTC
CASSGGGSYNEQFF
>15|TRBD1|-|TRBJ1-5|TRBV6-1
TGTGCCAGCAGTGAACAGGGGGAGAGCAATCAGCCCCAGCATTTT
CASSEQGESNQPQHF
>17|-|-|TRBJ2-1|TRBV7-6
TGTGCCAGCAGCCAGCTTAGCTTGGTAGTACCTCGGGATGAGCAGTTCTTC
CASSQLSLVVPRDEQFF
>10|-|-|TRBJ1-2|TRBV30
TGTGCCCTGGATCTCTATGGCTACACCTTC
CALDLYGYTF
>15|-|-|TRBJ1-5|TRBV13
TGTGCCAGCAGCGCGGGACTAGGCAGCAATCAGCCCCAGCATTTT
CASSAGLGSNQPQHF
>14|-|-|TRBJ1-2|TRBV15
TGTGCCACCAGCAGAGAAACAGCTAACTATGGCTACACCTTC
CATSRETANYGYTF
>16|TRBD1|-|TRBJ2-2|TRBV9
TGTGCCAGCAGCGCCTACAGGGGAATGGGCACCGGGGAGCTGTTTTTT
CASSAYRGMGTGELFF
>15|TRBD2|-|TRBJ2-1|TRBV6-4
TGTGCCAGCAGTGGGACTAGCGGGAGCGAGAATGAGCAGTTCTTC
CASSGTSGSENEQFF
>16|-|-|TRBJ1-1|TRBV4-1
TGCGCCAGCAGCCAAGACAGTCTGGCAGGGAGGTCTGAAGCTTTCTTT
CASSQDSLAGRSEAFF
>13|-|-|TRBJ2-3|TRBV7-9
TGTGCCAGCAGCTTAGTCAGCACAGATACGCAGTATTTT
CASSLVSTDTQYF
>16|-|-|TRBJ2-2|TRBV11-3
TGTGCCAGCAGCTTAAGAGTATGGTCGAACACCGGGGAGCTGTTTTTT
CASSLRVWSNTGELFF
>16|TRBD1|-|TRBJ2-3|TRBV7-9
TGTGCCAGCAGCGACAGGGGCACAACTAGCACAGATACGCAGTATTTT
CASSDRGTTSTDTQYF
>15|TRBD1|-|TRBJ2-3|TRBV5-8
TGTGCCAGCAGCTTCAGGACAGGGGGCCTAGATACGCAGTATTTT
CASSFRTGGLDTQYF
>19|TRBD2|-|TRBJ2-3|TRBV28
TGTGCCAGCAGTGGCACAGGGGGAAATAGCGGGAGGGGTACAGATACGCAGTATTTT
CASSGTGGNSGRGTDTQYF
>16|TRBD1|-|TRBJ1-2|TRBV5-5
TGTGCCAGCAGCTTGGAGCAGGGGGTTTTAAACTATGGCTACACCTTC
CASSLEQGVLNYGYTF
>13|-|-|TRBJ1-1|TRBV11-3
TGTGCCAGCAGCTTCATGGGGCAGCGGGAAGCTTTCTTT
CASSFMGQREAFF
>15|-|-|TRBJ1-2|TRBV5-1
TGCGCCAGCAGCCAGGAATCCCTGCGACGGCGGGGCTACACCTTC
CASSQESLRRRGYTF